This entry concerns a single T cell receptor (beta chain). These data are taken from a study of blood T cell repertoires in COVID-19. Turning to the study itself: The United States, Italy and Spain supplied acute and convalescent COVID-19 samples. T cells, B-cell-depleted T cells, or PBMCs supplied cDNA or gDNA.

In the authors' workflow: Reference gene primer amplification gave estimated nucleated cell counts. The protocol was immunoSEQ multiplex PCR, while the TCRdb copy is restricted to in-frame clones and leaves out a portion. Clone size and the V and J calls come from that table; the DNA yielded D and trimming. The data show under 300,000 clones, approximately 79% seen once. The TCR sequence derives from a woman aged 40-49 years with active or convalescent COVID-19. The specimen sequenced was peripheral blood.

The CDR3 loop reads CASSTGTSPTNEQFF. The CDR3 DNA reads as TGTGCCAGCAGTACCGGGACTAGCCCCACCAATGAGCAGTTCTTC. This rearrangement joins TRBV6-2 or TRBV6-3 to TRBJ2-1, with 9 bases fitting TRBD2. V dropped 5 bases and J dropped 6; count of bases not matched to a gene: 8. This CDR3 is 15 amino acids long. Germline assignment: CDR1 MNHEY and CDR2 SVGEGT.